The clone carrying this T cell receptor (beta chain) was seen more than once but under ten times. Antigen unknown. The data belong to a study of liver allograft versus peripheral blood T cells. Background on the study: Comparative analysis was performed on T cell receptor repertoires from transplanted livers and from recipients' peripheral blood.

Whole-study results and caveats: Intragraft liver T cell receptor repertoires reportedly differed from peripheral blood repertoires.

This CDR3 has 14 residues. V trimming: 4 bases; J trimming: 3 bases; junction bases outside the gene matches: 8. CDR1 and CDR2 (germline): DFQATT, SNEGSKA (reference sequence). TCRdb re-analysed the reads in MiXCR, keeping a single row per CDR3 protein. The sample holds approximately 9,300 distinct CDR3 sequences, less than 20% seen once. This TCR was sampled from a human patient who had a liver transplant. Part of the T cells may come from the graft donor. The rearrangement joins TRBV20-1 to TRBJ1-2; 7 bases are shared with TRBD1. CDR3 loop: CSATQGGQDYGYTF. The CDR3 coding sequence is TGCAGTGCTACTCAGGGGGGGCAGGACTATGGCTACACCTTC.